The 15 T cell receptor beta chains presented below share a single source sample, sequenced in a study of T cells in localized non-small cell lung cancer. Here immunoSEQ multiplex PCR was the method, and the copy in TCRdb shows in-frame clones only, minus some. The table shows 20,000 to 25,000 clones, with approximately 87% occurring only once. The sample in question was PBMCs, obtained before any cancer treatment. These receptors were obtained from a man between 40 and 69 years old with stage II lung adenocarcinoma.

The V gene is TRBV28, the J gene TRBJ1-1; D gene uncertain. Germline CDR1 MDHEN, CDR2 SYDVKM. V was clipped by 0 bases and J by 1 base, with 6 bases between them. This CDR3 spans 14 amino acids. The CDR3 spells CASSLWSKNTEAFF. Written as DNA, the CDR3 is TGTGCCAGCAGTTTATGGAGCAAGAACACTGAAGCTTTCTTT. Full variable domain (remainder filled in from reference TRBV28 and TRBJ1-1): DVKVTQSSRYLVKRTGEKVFLECVQDMDHENMFWYRQDPGLGLRLIYFSYDVKMKEKGDIPEGYSVSREKKERFSLILESASTNQTSMYLCASSLWSKNTEAFFGQGTRLTVV.

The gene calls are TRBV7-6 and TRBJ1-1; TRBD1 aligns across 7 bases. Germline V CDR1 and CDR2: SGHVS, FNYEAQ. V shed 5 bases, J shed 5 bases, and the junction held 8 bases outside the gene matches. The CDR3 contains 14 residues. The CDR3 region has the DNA TGTGCCAGCAGCCCAAAACAGGGGTTAACTGAAGCTTTCTTT. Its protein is CASSPKQGLTEAFF. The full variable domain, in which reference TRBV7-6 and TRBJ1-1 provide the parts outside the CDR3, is GAGVSQSPRYKVTKRGQDVALRCDPISGHVSLYWYRQALGQGPEFLTYFNYEAQQDKSGLPNDRFSAERPEGSISTLTIQRTEQRDSAMYRCASSPKQGLTEAFFGQGTRLTVV.

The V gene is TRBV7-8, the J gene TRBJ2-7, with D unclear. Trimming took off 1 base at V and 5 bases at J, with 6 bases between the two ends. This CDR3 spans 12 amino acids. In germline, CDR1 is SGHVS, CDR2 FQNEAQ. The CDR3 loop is CASSLVRDEQYF. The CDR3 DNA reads TGTGCCAGCAGCTTAGTAAGGGACGAGCAGTACTTC. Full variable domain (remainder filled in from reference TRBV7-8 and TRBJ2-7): GAGVSQSPRYKVAKRGQDVALRCDPISGHVSLFWYQQALGQGPEFLTYFQNEAQLDKSGLPSDRFFAERPEGSVSTLKIQRTQQEDSAVYLCASSLVRDEQYFGPGTRLTVT.

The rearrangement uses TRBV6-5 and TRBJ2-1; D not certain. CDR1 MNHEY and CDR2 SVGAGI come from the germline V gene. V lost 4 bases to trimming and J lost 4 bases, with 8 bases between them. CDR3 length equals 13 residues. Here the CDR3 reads CASSSLPYNEQFF. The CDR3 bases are TGTGCCAGCAGTTCGCTACCTTACAATGAGCAGTTCTTC.

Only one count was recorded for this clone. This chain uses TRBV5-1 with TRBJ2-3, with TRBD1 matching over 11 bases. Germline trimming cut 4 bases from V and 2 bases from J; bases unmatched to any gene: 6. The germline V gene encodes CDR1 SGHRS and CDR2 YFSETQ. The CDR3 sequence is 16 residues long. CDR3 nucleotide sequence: TGCGCCAGCAGCCCCGGGACAGGGGGATTCACAGATACGCAGTATTTT. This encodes CASSPGTGGFTDTQYF.

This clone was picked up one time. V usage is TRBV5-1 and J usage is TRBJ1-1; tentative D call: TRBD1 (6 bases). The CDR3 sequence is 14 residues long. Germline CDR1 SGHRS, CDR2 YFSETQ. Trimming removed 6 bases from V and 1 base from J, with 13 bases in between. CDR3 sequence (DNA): TGCGCCAGCACACGGACGACAGGGAACACTGAAGCTTTCTTT. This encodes CASTRTTGNTEAFF.

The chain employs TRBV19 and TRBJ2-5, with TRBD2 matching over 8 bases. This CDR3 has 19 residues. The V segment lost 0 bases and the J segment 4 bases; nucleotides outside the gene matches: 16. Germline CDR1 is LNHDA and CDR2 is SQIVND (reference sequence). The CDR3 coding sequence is TGTGCCAGTAGTATAGATGGGAGCGGGGGTGGAGCACTTCGAGAGACCCAGTACTTC. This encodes CASSIDGSGGGALRETQYF.

CDR3 in amino acids: CATSSDRGNQPQHF. CDR3 DNA: TGTGCCACCAGCAGTGACCGGGGCAATCAGCCCCAGCATTTT. The chain carries TRBV15 and TRBJ1-5; D remains unclear. Germline loops: CDR1 LNHNV, CDR2 YYDKDF (reference sequence). The ends were cut back, 3 bases at V and 2 bases at J, with 8 bases in the middle. This CDR3 region has 14 residues. Drawing the rest from reference TRBV15 and TRBJ1-5, the complete variable domain is DAMVIQNPRYQVTQFGKPVTLSCSQTLNHNVMYWYQQKSSQAPKLLFHYYDKDFNNEADTPDNFQSRRPNTSFCFLDIRSPGLGDTAMYLCATSSDRGNQPQHFGDGTRLSIL.

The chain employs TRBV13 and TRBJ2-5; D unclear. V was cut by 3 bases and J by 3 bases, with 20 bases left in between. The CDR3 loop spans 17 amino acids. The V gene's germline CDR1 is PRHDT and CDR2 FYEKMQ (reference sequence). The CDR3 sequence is CASSFNLAQVGKETQYF. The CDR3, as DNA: TGTGCCAGCAGCTTTAATCTGGCCCAGGTGGGGAAAGAGACCCAGTACTTC.

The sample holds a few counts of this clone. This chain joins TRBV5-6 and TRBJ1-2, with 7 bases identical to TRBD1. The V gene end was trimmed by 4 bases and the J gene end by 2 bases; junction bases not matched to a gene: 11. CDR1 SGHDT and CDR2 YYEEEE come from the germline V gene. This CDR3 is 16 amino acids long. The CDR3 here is CASSAGTAPQNYGYTF. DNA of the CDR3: TGTGCCAGCAGCGCGGGGACAGCCCCTCAAAACTATGGCTACACCTTC. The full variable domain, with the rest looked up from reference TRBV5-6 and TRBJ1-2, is DAGVTQSPTHLIKTRGQQVTLRCSPKSGHDTVSWYQQALGQGPQFIFQYYEEEERQRGNFPDRFSGHQFPNYSSELNVNALLLGDSALYLCASSAGTAPQNYGYTFGSGTRLTVV.

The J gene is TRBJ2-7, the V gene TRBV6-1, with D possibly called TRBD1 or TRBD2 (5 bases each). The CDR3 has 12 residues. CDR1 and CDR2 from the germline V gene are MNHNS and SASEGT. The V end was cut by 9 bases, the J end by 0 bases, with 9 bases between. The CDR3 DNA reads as TGTGCCAGTGGGACGGGCTCCTACGAGCAGTACTTC. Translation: CASGTGSYEQYF.

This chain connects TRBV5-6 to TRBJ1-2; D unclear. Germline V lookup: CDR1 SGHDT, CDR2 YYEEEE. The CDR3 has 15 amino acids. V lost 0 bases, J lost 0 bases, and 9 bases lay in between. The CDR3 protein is CASSLGPTANYGYTF. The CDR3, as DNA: TGTGCCAGCAGCTTGGGTCCTACCGCTAACTATGGCTACACCTTC. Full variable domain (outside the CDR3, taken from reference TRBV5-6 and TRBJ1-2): DAGVTQSPTHLIKTRGQQVTLRCSPKSGHDTVSWYQQALGQGPQFIFQYYEEEERQRGNFPDRFSGHQFPNYSSELNVNALLLGDSALYLCASSLGPTANYGYTFGSGTRLTVV.

CDR3 DNA: TGTGCCAGCAGTGTACAGTTAACCCCTCCTGAAGCTTTCTTT. Amino acid sequence: CASSVQLTPPEAFF. The rearrangement links TRBV28 to TRBJ1-1; D is undetermined. Trimming stripped 5 bases from V and 6 bases from J, with 16 bases between. The length of the CDR3 is 14 residues. Germline values: CDR1 MDHEN, CDR2 SYDVKM.

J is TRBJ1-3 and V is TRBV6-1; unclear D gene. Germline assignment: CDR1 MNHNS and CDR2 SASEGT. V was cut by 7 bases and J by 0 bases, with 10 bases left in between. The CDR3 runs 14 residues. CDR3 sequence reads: CASTSANSGNTIYF. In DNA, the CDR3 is TGTGCCAGCACCTCCGCCAACTCTGGAAACACCATATATTTT.

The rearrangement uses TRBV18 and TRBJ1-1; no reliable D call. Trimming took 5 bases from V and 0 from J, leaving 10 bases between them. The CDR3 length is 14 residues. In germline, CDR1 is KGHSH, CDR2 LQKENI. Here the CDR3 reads CASSLGALNTEAFF. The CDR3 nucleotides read TGTGCCAGCTCATTAGGAGCTTTGAACACTGAAGCTTTCTTT.